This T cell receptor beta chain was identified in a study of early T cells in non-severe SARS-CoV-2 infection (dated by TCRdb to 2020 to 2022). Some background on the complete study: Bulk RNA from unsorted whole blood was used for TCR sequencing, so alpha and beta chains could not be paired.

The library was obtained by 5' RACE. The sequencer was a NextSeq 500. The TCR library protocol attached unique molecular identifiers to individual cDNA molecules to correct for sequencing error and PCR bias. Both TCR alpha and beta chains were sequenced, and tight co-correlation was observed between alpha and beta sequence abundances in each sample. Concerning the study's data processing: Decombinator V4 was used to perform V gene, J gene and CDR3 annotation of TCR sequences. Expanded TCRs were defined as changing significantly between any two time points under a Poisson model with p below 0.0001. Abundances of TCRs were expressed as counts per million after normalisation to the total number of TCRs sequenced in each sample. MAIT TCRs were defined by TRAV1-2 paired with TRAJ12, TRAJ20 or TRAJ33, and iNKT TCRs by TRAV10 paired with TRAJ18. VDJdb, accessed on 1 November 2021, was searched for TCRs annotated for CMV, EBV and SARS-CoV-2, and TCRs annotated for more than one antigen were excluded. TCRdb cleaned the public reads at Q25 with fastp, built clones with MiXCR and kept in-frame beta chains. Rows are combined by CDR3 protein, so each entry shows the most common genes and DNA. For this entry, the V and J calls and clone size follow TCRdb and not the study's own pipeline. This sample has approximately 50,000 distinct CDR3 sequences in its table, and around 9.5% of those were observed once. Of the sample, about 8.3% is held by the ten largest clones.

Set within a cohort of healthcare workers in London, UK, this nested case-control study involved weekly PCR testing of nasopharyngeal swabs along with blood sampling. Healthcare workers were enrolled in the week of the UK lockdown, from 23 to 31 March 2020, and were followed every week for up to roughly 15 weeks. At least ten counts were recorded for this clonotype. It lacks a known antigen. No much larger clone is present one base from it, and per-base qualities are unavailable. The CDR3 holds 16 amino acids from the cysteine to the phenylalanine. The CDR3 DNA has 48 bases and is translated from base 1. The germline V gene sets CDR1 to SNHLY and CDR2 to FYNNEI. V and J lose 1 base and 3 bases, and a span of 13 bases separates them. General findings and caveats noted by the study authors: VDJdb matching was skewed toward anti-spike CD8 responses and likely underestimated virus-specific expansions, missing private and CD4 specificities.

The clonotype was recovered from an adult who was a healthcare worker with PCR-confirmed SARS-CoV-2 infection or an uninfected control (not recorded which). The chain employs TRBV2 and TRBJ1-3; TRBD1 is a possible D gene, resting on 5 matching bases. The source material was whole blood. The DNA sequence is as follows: TGTGCCAGCAGTGAAGACCCGGGGACGAATGGAAACACCATATATTTT. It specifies CASSEDPGTNGNTIYF.